This T cell receptor beta chain was identified in a study of response to subunit inactivated influenza vaccine. V dropped 5 bases and J dropped 0; count of bases not matched to a gene: 11. This CDR3 is 18 amino acids long. Germline V gene data show CDR1 as MNHEY and CDR2 as SVGAGI. This clonotype came up a few times. One entry per CDR3 protein results from TCRdb running MiXCR on the RT-PCR reads. Of approximately 500,000 distinct CDR3 sequences listed, under 30% are singletons. The same data also contributed to another study, on T cells expressing NK-cell markers. That publication notes: For TCR beta, cDNA was produced by 5'RACE template switching with UMIs. In roughly 6 donors, dominant CD3+CD56+NKG2C+ clones formed roughly 1.0-8% of CD8+ cells. No clear determination of HCMV specificity was made for expanded NKG2C+ T cell clones.

The receptor was isolated from a man between 45 and 60 years old who received an inactivated influenza vaccine. The V call is TRBV6-5, the J call TRBJ2-7, with 12 nucleotides matching TRBD2. This specimen consisted of CD4+ T cells sorted from PBMCs, obtained about 12 days after vaccination. CDR3 sequence: CASSQGLAGPVSSYEQYF. DNA of the CDR3: TGTGCCAGCAGTCAGGGACTAGCGGGCCCCGTTAGCTCCTACGAGCAGTACTTC.